The 21 T cell receptor beta chains listed next were all sequenced from one sample in a study of blood T cell repertoires in COVID-19. Generated by immunoSEQ multiplex PCR, the TCRdb table keeps only in-frame clones and is missing some. Among a few hundred thousand clones listed, roughly 89% were seen once. Sequences were obtained from peripheral blood. These receptors all stem from a woman aged 40 to 50 who had recovered from COVID-19.

The chain is built from TRBV14 and TRBJ1-1; a weak D match, TRBD1 (5 bases). CDR3 size: 14 residues. V lost 4 bases, J lost 4 bases, and 13 bases lay in between. Germline assignment: CDR1 SGHDN and CDR2 FVKESK. CDR3 nucleotide sequence: TGTGCCAGCAGCCTCCAGGGAAAGGGCACTGAAGCTTTCTTT. Amino acid sequence: CASSLQGKGTEAFF.

This clone has only a few counts. V and J are TRBV15 and TRBJ1-6; D unresolved. Trimming removed 0 bases from V and 6 bases from J, with 12 bases in between. Germline assignment: CDR1 LNHNV and CDR2 YYDKDF (reference sequence). This CDR3 has 16 residues. For the CDR3, the DNA is TGTGCCACCAGCAGAGATCGGCCAGGAAGTAATTCACCCCTCCACTTT. Amino acid sequence: CATSRDRPGSNSPLHF.

The rearrangement uses TRBV28 and TRBJ2-1, with 9 bases matching TRBD2. Germline V gene lookup returns CDR1 MDHEN and CDR2 SYDVKM. V gave up 7 bases and J gave up 4 bases; unmatched junction bases: 8. There are 15 residues in the CDR3. CDR3: CASTLIAGAYNEQFF. The DNA of the CDR3 is TGTGCCAGCACCCTAATAGCGGGGGCGTACAATGAGCAGTTCTTC.

V is TRBV2 and J is TRBJ2-3, with 7 bases that match TRBD2. The CDR3 covers 16 residues. Germline CDR1 reads SNHLY; CDR2 reads FYNNEI. V dropped 6 bases and J dropped 2; count of bases not matched to a gene: 11. Here the CDR3 DNA reads TGTGCCAGCAGAGTCCCTGGGAGCGGGAACACAGATACGCAGTATTTT. Translating gives CASRVPGSGNTDTQYF.

The chain joins TRBV10-3 to TRBJ2-7; 9 positions agree with TRBD1. Germline lookup yields CDR1 ENHRY and CDR2 SYGVKD. Trimming at V came to 3 bases and at J to 0 bases, leaving 3 bases not matched to a gene. The CDR3 is 15 residues long. The CDR3 spells CAISDDRGNSYEQYF. DNA of the CDR3: TGTGCCATCAGTGACGACAGGGGGAACTCCTACGAGCAGTACTTC.

The chain carries TRBV14 and TRBJ2-7; TRBD1 is a possible D gene (5 bases). Trimming removed 3 bases at V and 6 bases at J, with 12 bases between. The CDR3 consists of 13 residues. CDR1 and CDR2 (germline): SGHDN, FVKESK. The CDR3 sequence: CASSQNTGTEQYV. In DNA, the CDR3 is TGTGCCAGCAGCCAGAACACAGGTACCGAGCAGTACGTC.

The V call is TRBV6-5, the J call TRBJ1-2; the D is unclear. Trimming cost V 6 bases and J 8 bases, with 16 bases left between them. This CDR3 is 13 amino acids long. Germline V CDR1 and CDR2: MNHEY, SVGAGI. This CDR3 is CASSITEEEGYTF. CDR3 DNA: TGTGCCAGCAGCATTACCGAGGAGGAAGGCTACACCTTC.

This clone was counted once. This chain joins TRBV6-2 or TRBV6-3 and TRBJ1-2; D remains unclear. This CDR3 comprises 13 residues. Germline V gene sequence: CDR1 MNHEY, CDR2 SVGEGT. V lost 5 bases to trimming and J lost 4 bases, with 11 bases between them. CDR3 bases: TGTGCCAGCAGTCCCGCGGACTTCTATGGCTACACCTTC. Its protein is CASSPADFYGYTF.

This sequence joins TRBV4-1 and TRBJ2-3; 7 bases are a match to TRBD2. The CDR3 runs 16 residues. The ends lost 1 base at V and 2 bases at J; junction bases unmatched: 6. Germline CDR1 and CDR2: MGHRA and YSYEKL. CDR3 bases: TGCGCCAGCAGCCAAGTGGGCGGGAGCCCCACAGATACGCAGTATTTT. It encodes CASSQVGGSPTDTQYF.

V and J are TRBV4-1 and TRBJ1-4; TRBD1 matches at 9 bases. Germline values: CDR1 MGHRA, CDR2 YSYEKL. This CDR3 has 15 amino acids. The trim removed 3 bases at V and 7 bases at J, leaving 6 bases unmatched. CDR3 DNA sequence: TGCGCCAGCAGCCAGATGGACAGGGGAGGTGAAAAACTGTTTTTT. It translates to CASSQMDRGGEKLFF.

The chain has TRBV7-2 and TRBJ2-5; TRBD2 might be the D (5 bases). The CDR3 runs 13 residues. Trimming removed 5 bases from V and 2 bases from J, with 9 bases in between. CDR1 and CDR2 (germline): SGHTA, FQGNSA. CDR3 sequence: CASSGRTQETQYF. CDR3 DNA: TGTGCCAGCAGCGGAAGGACTCAAGAGACCCAGTACTTC.

This chain uses TRBV4-3 with TRBJ1-2; 7 nucleotides line up with TRBD1. V lost 0 bases, J lost 1 base, and 5 bases stayed unmatched. This CDR3 has 16 residues. Germline assignment: CDR1 LGHNA and CDR2 YSLEER. The CDR3 DNA is TGCGCCAGCAGCCAAGATCAGACAGGGAATAACTATGGCTACACCTTC. Amino acid sequence: CASSQDQTGNNYGYTF.

This clone turned up a few times. The V gene is TRBV7-9, the J gene TRBJ2-1, with D possibly TRBD1 on 7 matching bases. V was shortened by 1 base and J by 9 bases, with 16 bases between the two germline ends. This CDR3 comprises 15 residues. CDR1 and CDR2 from the germline V gene are SEHNR and FQNEAQ (reference sequence). Written as DNA, the CDR3 is TGTGCCAGCAGCTTAGGACAGGGACTCTTGGGTGAGCAGTTCTTC. Translated, it gives CASSLGQGLLGEQFF.

The CDR3 DNA reads TGTGCCAGCAGCCTATACGAAGGACTCCTGGGTATCGGGGAGCTGTTTTTT. Translating gives CASSLYEGLLGIGELFF. The chain joins TRBV7-8 to TRBJ2-2; the D gene is possibly TRBD2 (5 bases). The CDR3 runs 17 residues. The V end was cut by 5 bases, the J end by 7 bases, with 23 bases between. CDR1 and CDR2 from the germline V gene are SGHVS and FQNEAQ.

This clone has ten or more counts. This rearrangement joins TRBV5-5 to TRBJ1-2; 8 positions agree with TRBD1. CDR3 length: 17 amino acids. CDR1 is SGHKS, CDR2 YYEKEE, per germline (reference sequence). J gave up 0 bases and V 4 bases, and 11 bases lay outside the gene matches. The CDR3 DNA is TGTGCCAGCAGCCACTCGACAGGGGCCCCGACTAACTATGGCTACACCTTC. This codes for CASSHSTGAPTNYGYTF.

This chain joins TRBV19 and TRBJ2-1; TRBD2 matches at 10 bases. The CDR3 extends over 18 amino acids. Germline-derived CDR1 and CDR2 are LNHDA and SQIVND (reference sequence). V gave up 5 bases and J gave up 8 bases; unmatched junction bases: 18. The CDR3 is CASSQYQRLAGEGHEQFF. The CDR3 DNA is TGTGCCAGTAGTCAATACCAGCGGCTAGCGGGAGAAGGTCATGAGCAGTTCTTC.

The CDR3 DNA is TGCGCCAGCAGCCAAGAGCTGTTGGCCTCGGGAAACACCATATATTTT. Amino acids: CASSQELLASGNTIYF. The chain has TRBV4-3 and TRBJ1-3; D is unclear. Germline V gene sequence: CDR1 LGHNA, CDR2 YSLEER. Trimming removed 0 bases at V and 4 bases at J, with 13 bases between. CDR3 length equals 16 residues.

The chain carries TRBV19 and TRBJ1-1; TRBD1 matches 9 bases. Germline V gene lookup returns CDR1 LNHDA and CDR2 SQIVND (reference sequence). Losses at the gene ends were 5 bases for V and 4 bases for J; bases not matched to a gene: 8. This CDR3 is built from 15 residues. In nucleotides, the CDR3 is TGTGCCAGTAGTGTGGACAGGGGCGGGGGCACTGAAGCTTTCTTT. Its protein product is CASSVDRGGGTEAFF.

The rearrangement uses TRBV18 and TRBJ1-4; D uncertain. The CDR3 contains 14 residues. V lost 3 bases to trimming and J lost 0 bases, with 5 bases between them. Germline values: CDR1 KGHSH, CDR2 LQKENI. In nucleotides, the CDR3 is TGTGCCAGCTCACCGCTAGCAACTAATGAAAAACTGTTTTTT. Translation gives CASSPLATNEKLFF.

The chain uses TRBV11-2 and TRBJ2-5, with a possible D match to TRBD2 (5 bases). Germline assignment: CDR1 SGHAT and CDR2 FQNNGV. The CDR3 has 14 residues. Between the trimmed V and J ends, which lost 1 base and 10 bases, there was a span of 16 bases. CDR3 nucleotide sequence: TGTGCCAGCAGCTTAGTGAGGGCAGTAAGGGACCAGTACTTC. Translating it yields CASSLVRAVRDQYF.

The gene calls are TRBV4-1 and TRBJ1-5; TRBD1 agrees at 7 bases. The CDR3 has 17 amino acids. Losses at the gene ends were 0 bases for V and 10 bases for J; bases not matched to a gene: 15. Per germline, CDR1 MGHRA and CDR2 YSYEKL. CDR3 loop: CASSQEGQAGIFTPQHF. For the CDR3, the DNA is TGCGCCAGCAGCCAAGAAGGACAGGCCGGAATCTTTACCCCCCAGCATTTT.